One and the same sample provided the 4 T cell receptor beta chains below, sequenced in a study of breast tumors, draining lymph nodes, adjacent tissues. Axillary draining lymph nodes of breast cancer patients supplied the node samples. TCRdb processed the multiplex PCR reads anew with MiXCR; each CDR3 protein has one entry. This table holds fewer than 150,000 distinct CDR3 sequences, around 21% found once. The sequencing input was axillary lymph node tissue. Source of these receptors: a female donor with breast cancer. Some clones in this sample may be carry-over from other donors' samples.

The table lists this clonotype with a count of one. The genes are TRBV7-2 and TRBJ2-3; 16 nucleotides align to TRBD2. Germline V gene data show CDR1 as SGHTA and CDR2 as FQGNSA. V lost 5 bases to trimming and J lost 4 bases; unmatched junction nucleotides: 3. The CDR3 is 16 amino acids. For the CDR3, the DNA is TGTGCCAGCAGCATGGGACTAGCGGGAGGGGCAGATACGCAGTATTTT. Translating it yields CASSMGLAGGADTQYF. Filled out from reference TRBV7-2 and TRBJ2-3, the complete variable domain reads GAGVSQSPSNKVTEKGKDVELRCDPISGHTALYWYRQSLGQGLEFLIYFQGNSAPDKSGLPSDRFSAERTGGSVSTLTIQRTQQEDSAVYLCASSMGLAGGADTQYFGPGTRLTVL.

This clonotype was detected ten times or more. The rearrangement links TRBV5-4 to TRBJ2-3; 9 bases line up with TRBD2. Germline CDR1 is SGHNT and CDR2 is YYREEE (reference sequence). The CDR3 totals 15 residues. V gave up 4 bases and J gave up 1 base; unmatched junction bases: 4. The CDR3 spells CASSHRLAGTDTQYF. For the CDR3, the DNA is TGTGCCAGCAGCCACCGACTAGCGGGCACAGATACGCAGTATTTT.

This clonotype has ten or more counts. The rearrangement uses TRBV9 and TRBJ2-6; D unresolved. The V and J ends lost 3 bases and 4 bases respectively, with 14 bases between them. The CDR3 is 16 amino acids. Germline CDR1 and CDR2: SGDLS and YYNGEE. The CDR3 region is CASSASRWSGANVLTF. The DNA for the CDR3 is TGTGCCAGCAGCGCCTCACGGTGGTCCGGGGCCAACGTCCTGACTTTC.

Ten or more counts support this clonotype. V usage is TRBV5-8 and J usage is TRBJ2-7; D assignment may be TRBD1 or TRBD2 (5 bases each). Germline V CDR1 and CDR2: SGHTS, YDEGEE. The CDR3 runs 15 residues. V gave up 6 bases and J gave up 3 bases, with 19 bases separating them. In DNA form, the CDR3 reads TGTGCCAGCAACCATAAGGGGTACGGGGTCTACGAGCAGTACTTC. Translating gives CASNHKGYGVYEQYF.